One sample yielded the 14 T cell receptor beta chains listed below, sequenced in a study of T-cell reconstitution after alpha-beta-depleted transplantation in children. Researchers prepared the TCRbeta library using unique molecular identifiers, the study reports. A single record per CDR3 protein comes from TCRdb applying MiXCR to the PCR reads. Of fewer than 250,000 distinct CDR3 sequences in the sample, 17% were seen once. The material was PBMCs, mostly from graft donor cells, obtained 360 days after TCRalphabeta/CD19-depleted stem cell transplant. The source of these receptors is a male patient between 2 and 10 years old who had a stem cell transplant for acute lymphoblastic leukemia, so the T cells may come from the graft donor.

This chain links TRBV4-2 with TRBJ2-7; D unclear. In germline, CDR1 is LGHNA, CDR2 YNFKEQ. The ends were cut back, 0 bases at V and 2 bases at J, with 11 bases in the middle. The CDR3 extends over 15 amino acids. In DNA form, the CDR3 reads TGTGCCAGCAGCCAAGAGTCATACATGGCCTACGAGCAGTACTTC. This codes for CASSQESYMAYEQYF.

This clonotype was detected ten times or more. The chain combines TRBV7-2 with TRBJ2-1; no clear D gene. CDR3 length equals 15 residues. Trimming removed 0 bases from V and 13 bases from J, with 19 bases in between. Germline V gives CDR1 SGHTA, CDR2 FQGNSA. The CDR3 is CASSLAQSAALEQFF. The CDR3 DNA sequence: TGTGCCAGCAGCTTAGCGCAAAGCGCAGCATTGGAACAGTTCTTC.

This clonotype was counted once. The V and J genes are TRBV20-1 and TRBJ2-5; no reliable D call. The germline V and J ends were trimmed by 3 bases and 7 bases, with 9 bases remaining between them. CDR1 and CDR2 (germline): DFQATT, SNEGSKA (reference sequence). The CDR3 is 11 amino acids. The CDR3 region has the DNA TGCAGTGCTAGTATCACCGGGACCCAGTACTTC. It codes for CSASITGTQYF.

This clonotype was picked up a small number of times. The chain combines TRBV6-5 with TRBJ2-6; D may be TRBD1 (6 bases). The V end was cut by 2 bases, the J end by 0 bases, with 11 bases between. CDR1 MNHEY and CDR2 SVGAGI come from the germline V gene. This CDR3 has 17 amino acids. CDR3 residues: CASSYGGLPSGANVLTF. CDR3 nucleotide sequence: TGTGCCAGCAGTTACGGGGGCCTCCCCTCTGGGGCCAACGTCCTGACTTTC.

This chain connects TRBV10-3 to TRBJ2-1; D remains ambiguous. This CDR3 comprises 11 residues. Looked up from germline, CDR1 is ENHRY and CDR2 is SYGVKD. V was shortened by 6 bases and J by 7 bases, with 7 bases between the two germline ends. The chain's CDR3 is CAISGSNEQFF. CDR3 coding DNA: TGTGCCATCAGCGGTTCTAATGAGCAGTTCTTC.

The chain joins TRBV29-1 to TRBJ2-2; a possible D gene is TRBD2 (5 bases). Between the trimmed V and J ends, which lost 6 bases and 0 bases, there was a span of 5 bases. Germline loops: CDR1 SQVTM, CDR2 ANQGSEA. The CDR3 sequence is 12 residues long. In DNA form, the CDR3 reads TGCAGCGTGCGGGCGAACACCGGGGAGCTGTTTTTT. Its translation is CSVRANTGELFF.

The gene calls are TRBV7-2 and TRBJ2-5; D is ambiguous. CDR1 SGHTA and CDR2 FQGNSA come from the germline V gene. Trimming took off 2 bases at V and 3 bases at J, with 13 bases between the two ends. The CDR3 runs to 15 residues. CDR3 sequence: CASSLRVASEETQYF. The CDR3 DNA is TGTGCCAGCAGCTTACGAGTGGCTAGTGAAGAGACCCAGTACTTC. Complete variable domain (other parts from reference TRBV7-2 and TRBJ2-5): GAGVSQSPSNKVTEKGKDVELRCDPISGHTALYWYRQSLGQGLEFLIYFQGNSAPDKSGLPSDRFSAERTGGSVSTLTIQRTQQEDSAVYLCASSLRVASEETQYFGPGTRLLVL.

CDR3 sequence (DNA): TGCGCCAGCAGTGATACGGCCCTCAGTGAGCAGTTCTTC. Translating gives CASSDTALSEQFF. The chain uses TRBV10-2 and TRBJ2-1; D remains unclear. Germline CDR1 WSHSY, CDR2 SAAADI. This CDR3 comprises 13 residues. The V end lost 3 bases, the J end lost 9 bases, and 12 bases lay between the germline ends.

This clonotype was seen only a few times. The gene calls are TRBV27 and TRBJ2-7, with 8 bases fitting TRBD2. The CDR3 is 13 amino acids. Germline trimming cut 7 bases from V and 4 bases from J; bases unmatched to any gene: 6. Germline lookup yields CDR1 MNHEY and CDR2 SMNVEV (reference sequence). The CDR3 region has the DNA TGTGCCAGCATCCAGCGGGGGAGTTACGAGCAGTACTTC. Protein sequence: CASIQRGSYEQYF.

This chain joins TRBV7-6 and TRBJ2-5, with D unresolved. The CDR3 consists of 14 residues. The V and J ends lost 5 bases and 0 bases respectively, with 10 bases between them. Looked up from germline, CDR1 is SGHVS and CDR2 is FNYEAQ. The CDR3 is CASSAASYQETQYF. Written as DNA, the CDR3 is TGTGCCAGCAGCGCCGCTAGTTACCAAGAGACCCAGTACTTC.

The V and J genes are TRBV23-1 and TRBJ2-3; TRBD2 might be the D (6 bases). TRBV23-1 is an open reading frame, and its role is uncertain. The V gene lost 7 bases and the J gene lost 0 bases, with 14 bases spanning the gap. The CDR3 contains 15 residues. For the CDR3, the DNA is TGCGCCAGCATAGACGAGGAGGGCAGCACAGATACGCAGTATTTT. Encoded protein: CASIDEEGSTDTQYF.

This chain connects TRBV20-1 to TRBJ2-2, with D tentatively TRBD2 (7 bases). Germline V gene lookup returns CDR1 DFQATT and CDR2 SNEGSKA (reference sequence). CDR3 length equals 12 residues. V was pared by 6 bases and J by 6 bases, with 11 bases between. The CDR3 loop reads CSARGGPGELFF. CDR3 coding DNA: TGCAGTGCGAGGGGGGGGCCCGGGGAGCTGTTTTTT.

This clonotype occurred a few times. The chain links TRBV29-1 to TRBJ2-7, with D unclear. Per the germline V gene, CDR1 is SQVTM and CDR2 is ANQGSEA. V lost 7 bases to trimming and J lost 5 bases, with 24 bases between them. CDR3 length equals 15 residues. CDR3 residues: CSAGSKLRQPHEQYF. The CDR3 DNA reads TGCAGCGCTGGAAGTAAACTAAGGCAGCCCCACGAGCAGTACTTC.

This clonotype was detected a few times. One end of the junction is discordant with germline, which a read error may explain. This chain connects TRBV5-1 to TRBJ1-2, with D maybe TRBD1 (5 bases). Germline V gives CDR1 SGHRS, CDR2 YFSETQ. The length of the CDR3 is 15 residues. The CDR3 coding sequence is TGCGCCAGCAGCTCCTTCCCGGGACCTCGACAAGTGGGCCACTTC. It translates to CASSSFPGPRQVGHF.